This TCR beta chain was retrieved from a study of Graves' ophthalmopathy and Graves' hyperthyroidism. Germline CDR1 and CDR2: SNHLY and FYNNEI. J lost 1 base, V lost 3 bases, and 8 bases had no gene match. The CDR3 covers 18 residues. Hyperthyroidism patients had new diagnoses, durations under 2 months, and ages of 18 to 65. This clonotype was found many times. Amplified material comprised TCR beta CDR3 regions derived from RNA transcripts. First-round RT-PCR with HTBI primers preceded a second-round multiplex PCR. MiXCR, run by TCRdb on the multiplex PCR reads, gives a single entry per CDR3 protein. The sample holds 300,000 to 450,000 distinct CDR3 sequences, about a sixth seen once.

This receptor was taken from an adult woman with stable Graves' hyperthyroidism. This chain connects TRBV2 to TRBJ2-5; TRBD2 matches at 13 bases. The sample was peripheral blood. This chain's CDR3 is CASSEGLAGPLIQETQYF. The CDR3 DNA follows: TGTGCCAGCAGTGAGGGACTAGCGGGACCCCTTATCCAAGAGACCCAGTACTTC.